This TCR beta chain was recovered during a study of regulatory dendritic cells for organ transplantation. CDR3 length: 13 amino acids. CDR1 is MNHNY and CDR2 is SVGAGI in the germline V gene (reference sequence). V was clipped by 5 bases and J by 5 bases; unmatched bases: 3. This clone was found a few times. Its antigen remains unidentified. Profiling relied on immunoSEQ multiplex PCR, and the TCRdb table lists in-frame clones only, not all of them. The repertoire holds about 10,000 clones, under 70% seen once, with around 0.58% in the top ten. Allogeneic regulatory or mature dendritic cells were co-cultured for 5 days with CFSE-labeled sorted T cells at 1:10.

The sequenced material came from naive CD4+ T cells from blood cultured with dendritic cells. The subset: CD45RA+ naive T cells. The receptor was derived from a human donor in good health. This chain joins TRBV6-6 and TRBJ2-7; 10 positions agree with TRBD2. In DNA form, the CDR3 reads TGTGCCAGCAGTCGGACTAGCGGTAACGAGCAGTACTTC. Protein: CASSRTSGNEQYF.